Below, 2 T cell receptor beta chains from the same sample are listed, as sequenced in a study of post-analysis software for immune sequencing data. Study-wide points: Controls had lower frequencies than patients of 4 or 5 TRBV segments, which included TRBV5-6, TRBV5-1 and TRBV20-1.

The TCR beta cDNA libraries contained unique molecular identifiers. MiXCR, run by TCRdb on the PCR reads, gives a single entry per CDR3 protein. The sample holds hundreds of thousands of distinct CDR3 sequences, 44% seen once. These receptors lack a known antigen. Sequenced material: blood. The receptors here all came from a girl aged 5-17 years with multiple sclerosis.

This chain uses TRBV2 with TRBJ2-3; D remains ambiguous. This CDR3 region has 16 residues. The V end was cut by 4 bases, the J end by 1 base, with 15 bases between. The germline V gene encodes CDR1 SNHLY and CDR2 FYNNEI. The CDR3 DNA follows: TGTGCCAGCAGTGTCCCCCTAGGTTTTCGCACAGATACGCAGTATTTT. Its translation: CASSVPLGFRTDTQYF.

V and J are TRBV4-1 and TRBJ2-1; 9 nucleotides line up with TRBD2. The CDR3 contains 16 residues. Losses at the gene ends were 1 base for V and 9 bases for J; bases not matched to a gene: 10. Germline CDR1 MGHRA, CDR2 YSYEKL. Here the CDR3 DNA reads TGCGCCAGCAGCCAAGCCCCTAGCGGGAAAAGGGTTGAGCAGTTCTTC. Its protein is CASSQAPSGKRVEQFF.